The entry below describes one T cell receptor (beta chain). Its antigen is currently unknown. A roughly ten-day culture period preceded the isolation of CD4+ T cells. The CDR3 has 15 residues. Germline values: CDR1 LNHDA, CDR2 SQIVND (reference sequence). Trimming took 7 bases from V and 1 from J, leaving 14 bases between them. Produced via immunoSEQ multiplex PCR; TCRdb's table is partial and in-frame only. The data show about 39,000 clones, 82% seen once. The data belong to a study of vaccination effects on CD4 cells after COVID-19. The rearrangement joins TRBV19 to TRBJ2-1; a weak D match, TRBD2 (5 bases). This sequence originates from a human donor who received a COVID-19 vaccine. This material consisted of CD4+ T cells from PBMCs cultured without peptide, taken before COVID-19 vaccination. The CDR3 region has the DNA TGTGCCAGTACCTCCTTGAGGGCTTCCTACAATGAGCAGTTCTTC. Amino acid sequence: CASTSLRASYNEQFF.